This record concerns one T cell receptor (beta chain) sequence. The antigen is undetermined. PBMCs numbering at least 6.5 million were isolated per sample. A minimum of 6 micrograms of total RNA was extracted per sample. A second about 7 to 12 cycle PCR used barcoded and J-beta primers. Sequencing yielded, for each sample, at least 3 million paired-end reads carrying CDR3. TCRdb analysed the 5' RACE reads with MiXCR anew, one entry per CDR3 protein. The data show some 880,000 distinct CDR3 sequences, approximately 35% seen once. The sample comes from a study of blood T cells in healthy people across ages. General study points: Among long-lived donors, naive CD4+ cells were more numerous and diversity higher than in aged donors.

The source of this sequence is a young man in good health. The sample consisted of blood.

For the CDR3, the DNA is TGTGCCAGCAGCTTAGCTTTCTCGGGGGGCCTCTTGAGGGATGAGCAGTACTTC. It is translated as CASSLAFSGGLLRDEQYF. The J gene is TRBJ2-5, the V gene TRBV7-2; possibly TRBD2 for D (7 bases). CDR3 length equals 18 residues. Deletions cut 0 bases from V and 11 bases from J, with 28 bases between. Germline CDR1 and CDR2: SGHTA and FQGNSA.